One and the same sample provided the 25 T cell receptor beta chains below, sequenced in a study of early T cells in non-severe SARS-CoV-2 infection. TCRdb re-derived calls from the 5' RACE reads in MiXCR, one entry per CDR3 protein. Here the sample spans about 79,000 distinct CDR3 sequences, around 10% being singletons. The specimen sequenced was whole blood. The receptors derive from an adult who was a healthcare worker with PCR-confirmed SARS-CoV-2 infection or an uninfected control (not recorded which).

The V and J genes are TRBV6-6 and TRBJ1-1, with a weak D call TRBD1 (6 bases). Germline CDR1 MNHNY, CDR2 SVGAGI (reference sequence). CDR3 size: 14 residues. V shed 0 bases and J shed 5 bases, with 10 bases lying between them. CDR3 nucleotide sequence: TGTGCCAGCAGTTACTCGCCAGGGGAAACTGAAGCTTTCTTT. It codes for CASSYSPGETEAFF.

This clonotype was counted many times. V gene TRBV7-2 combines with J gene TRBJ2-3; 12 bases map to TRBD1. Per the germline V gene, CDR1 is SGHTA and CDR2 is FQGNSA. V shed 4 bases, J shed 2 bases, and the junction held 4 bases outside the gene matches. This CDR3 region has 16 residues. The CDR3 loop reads CASSSGTGGVTDTQYF. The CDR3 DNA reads TGTGCCAGCAGCTCCGGGACAGGGGGCGTCACAGATACGCAGTATTTT.

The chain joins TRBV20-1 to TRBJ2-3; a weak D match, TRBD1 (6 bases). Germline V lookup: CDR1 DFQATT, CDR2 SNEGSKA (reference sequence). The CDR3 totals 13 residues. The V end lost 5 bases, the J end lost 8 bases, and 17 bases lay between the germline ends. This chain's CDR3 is CSASPGHSATQYF. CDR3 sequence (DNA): TGCAGTGCTTCCCCGGGACATTCAGCTACGCAGTATTTT.

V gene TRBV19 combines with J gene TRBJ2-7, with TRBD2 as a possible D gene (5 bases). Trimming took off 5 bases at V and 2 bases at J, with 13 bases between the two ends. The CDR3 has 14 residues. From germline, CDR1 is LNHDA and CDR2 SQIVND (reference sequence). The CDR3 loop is CASSPLWETYEQYF. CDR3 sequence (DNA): TGTGCCAGTAGTCCTCTTTGGGAGACCTACGAGCAGTACTTC.

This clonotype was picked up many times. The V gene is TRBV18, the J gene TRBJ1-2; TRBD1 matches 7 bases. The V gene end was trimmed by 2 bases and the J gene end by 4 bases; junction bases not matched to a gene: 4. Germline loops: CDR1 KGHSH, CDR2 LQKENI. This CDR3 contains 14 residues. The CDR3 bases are TGTGCCAGCTCACCATCTGGGACAGCCTATGGCTACACCTTC. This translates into CASSPSGTAYGYTF. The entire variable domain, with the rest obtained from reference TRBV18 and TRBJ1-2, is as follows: NAGVMQNPRHLVRRRGQEARLRCSPMKGHSHVYWYRQLPEEGLKFMVYLQKENIIDESGMPKERFSAEFPKEGPSILRIQQVVRGDSAAYFCASSPSGTAYGYTFGSGTRLTVV.

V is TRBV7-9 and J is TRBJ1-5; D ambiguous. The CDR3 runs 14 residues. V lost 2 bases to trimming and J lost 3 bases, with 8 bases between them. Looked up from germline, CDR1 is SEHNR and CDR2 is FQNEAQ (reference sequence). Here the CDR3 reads CASSLNGNNQPQHF. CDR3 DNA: TGTGCCAGCAGCTTAAACGGGAACAATCAGCCCCAGCATTTT.

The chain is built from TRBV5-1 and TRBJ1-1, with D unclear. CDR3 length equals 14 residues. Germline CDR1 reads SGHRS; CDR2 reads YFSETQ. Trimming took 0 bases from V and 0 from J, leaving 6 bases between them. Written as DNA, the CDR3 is TGCGCCAGCAGCTTGGATACGATGAACACTGAAGCTTTCTTT. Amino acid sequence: CASSLDTMNTEAFF.

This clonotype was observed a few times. The CDR3 nucleotides are TGCAGTGCTATGGATGCGGGAACGGGGAACACTGAAGCTTTCTTT. Translated, it gives CSAMDAGTGNTEAFF. This rearrangement joins TRBV20-1 to TRBJ1-1; D is unclear. The germline V and J ends were trimmed by 4 bases and 1 base, with 16 bases remaining between them. This CDR3 has 15 residues. CDR1 is DFQATT, CDR2 SNEGSKA, per germline (reference sequence).

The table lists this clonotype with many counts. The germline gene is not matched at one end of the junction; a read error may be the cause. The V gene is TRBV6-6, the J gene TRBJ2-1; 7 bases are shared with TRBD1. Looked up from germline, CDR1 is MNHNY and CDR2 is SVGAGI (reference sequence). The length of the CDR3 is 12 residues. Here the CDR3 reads CASSVRDSPGIF. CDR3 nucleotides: TGTGCCAGCAGTGTCCGGGACAGCCCTGGGATCTTC.

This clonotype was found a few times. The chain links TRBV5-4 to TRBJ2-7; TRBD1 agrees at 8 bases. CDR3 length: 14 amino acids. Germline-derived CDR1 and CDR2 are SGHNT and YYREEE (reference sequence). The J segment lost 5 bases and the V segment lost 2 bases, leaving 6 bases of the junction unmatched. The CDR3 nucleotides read TGTGCCAGCAGCTTTCTGGCAGGGGGCCACGAGCAGTACTTC. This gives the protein CASSFLAGGHEQYF.

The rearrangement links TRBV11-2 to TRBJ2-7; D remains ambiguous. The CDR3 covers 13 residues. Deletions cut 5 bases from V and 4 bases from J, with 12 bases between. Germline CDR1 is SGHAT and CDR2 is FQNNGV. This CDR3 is CASSPEAGYEQYF. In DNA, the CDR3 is TGTGCCAGCAGCCCCGAGGCCGGGTACGAGCAGTACTTC.

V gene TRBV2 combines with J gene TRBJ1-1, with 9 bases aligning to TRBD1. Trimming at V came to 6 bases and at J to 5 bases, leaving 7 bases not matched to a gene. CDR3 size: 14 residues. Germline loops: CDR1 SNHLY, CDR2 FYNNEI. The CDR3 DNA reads TGTGCCAGCAGGGCGGGACAGGGAGAAACTGAAGCTTTCTTT. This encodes CASRAGQGETEAFF. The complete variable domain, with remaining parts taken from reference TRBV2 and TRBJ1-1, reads EPEVTQTPSHQVTQMGQEVILRCVPISNHLYFYWYRQILGQKVEFLVSFYNNEISEKSEIFDDQFSVERPDGSNFTLKIRSTKLEDSAMYFCASRAGQGETEAFFGQGTRLTVV.

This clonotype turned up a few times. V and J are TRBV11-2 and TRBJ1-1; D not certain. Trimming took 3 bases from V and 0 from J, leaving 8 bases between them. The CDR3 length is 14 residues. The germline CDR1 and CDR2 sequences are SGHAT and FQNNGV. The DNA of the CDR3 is TGTGCCAGCAGCTTGAACATCATGAACACTGAAGCTTTCTTT. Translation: CASSLNIMNTEAFF.

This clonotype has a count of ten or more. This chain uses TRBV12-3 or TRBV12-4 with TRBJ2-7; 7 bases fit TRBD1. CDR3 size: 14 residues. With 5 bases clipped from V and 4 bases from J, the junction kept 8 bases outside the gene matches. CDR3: CASSPTGPPYEQYF. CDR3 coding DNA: TGTGCCAGCAGTCCGACAGGGCCTCCTTACGAGCAGTACTTC.

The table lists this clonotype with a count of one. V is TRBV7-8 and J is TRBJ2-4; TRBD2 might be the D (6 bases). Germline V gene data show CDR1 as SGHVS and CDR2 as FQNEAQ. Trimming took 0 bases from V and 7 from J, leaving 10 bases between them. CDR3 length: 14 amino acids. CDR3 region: CASSLAGLANIQYF. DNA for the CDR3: TGTGCCAGCAGCTTAGCTGGTCTAGCGAACATTCAGTACTTC.

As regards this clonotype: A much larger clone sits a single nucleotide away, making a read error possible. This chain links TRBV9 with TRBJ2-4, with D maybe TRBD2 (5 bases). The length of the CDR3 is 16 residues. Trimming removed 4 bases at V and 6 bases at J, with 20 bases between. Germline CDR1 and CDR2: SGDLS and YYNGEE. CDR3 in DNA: TGTGCCAGCAGCCCAGGTCGGCATCTGGCGGGAAACATTCAGTACTTC. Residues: CASSPGRHLAGNIQYF.

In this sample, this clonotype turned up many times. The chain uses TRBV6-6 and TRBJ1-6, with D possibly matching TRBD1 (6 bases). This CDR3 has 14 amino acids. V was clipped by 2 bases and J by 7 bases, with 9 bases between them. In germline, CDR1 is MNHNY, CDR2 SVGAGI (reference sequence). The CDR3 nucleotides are TGTGCCAGCAGTTACCAAGACAGGAATTCACCCCTCCACTTT. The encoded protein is CASSYQDRNSPLHF.

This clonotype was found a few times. The CDR3 is CASRGGVTQETQYF. In nucleotides, the CDR3 is TGTGCCAGCAGGGGCGGGGTAACCCAAGAGACCCAGTACTTC. This chain uses TRBV6-6 with TRBJ2-5; TRBD2 might be the D (6 bases). This CDR3 spans 14 amino acids. V was cut by 6 bases and J by 1 base, with 12 bases left in between. Germline V gene lookup returns CDR1 MNHNY and CDR2 SVGAGI (reference sequence).

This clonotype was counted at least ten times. The CDR3 coding sequence is TGTGCCAGCAGTGGGGGACTAGCCACAGATACGCAGTATTTT. Protein: CASSGGLATDTQYF. J is TRBJ2-3 and V is TRBV6-4; 9 positions agree with TRBD2. Germline V gives CDR1 MRHNA, CDR2 SNTAGT. The junction had 1 base not matched to a gene; V was cut back by 4 bases and J by 2 bases. The CDR3 is made up of 14 amino acids.

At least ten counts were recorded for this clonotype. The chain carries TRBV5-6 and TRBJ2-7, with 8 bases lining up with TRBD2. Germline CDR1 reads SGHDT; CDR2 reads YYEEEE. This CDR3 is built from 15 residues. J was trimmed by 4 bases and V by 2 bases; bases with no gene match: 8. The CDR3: CASSFDPGLEYEQYF. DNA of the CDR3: TGTGCCAGCAGCTTTGATCCGGGACTAGAATACGAGCAGTACTTC.

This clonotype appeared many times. The CDR3 protein is CASSRQGFTYEQYF. CDR3 DNA sequence: TGTGCCAGCTCAAGACAGGGCTTTACCTACGAGCAGTACTTC. The gene calls are TRBV25-1 and TRBJ2-7, with 7 bases matching TRBD1. The germline V gene encodes CDR1 MGHDK and CDR2 SYGVNS. After removal of 8 bases from V and 2 bases from J, the junction contained 9 bases not matched to a gene. The CDR3 length is 14 residues.

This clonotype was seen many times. The CDR3 DNA sequence: TGTGCCAGCAGCGTAGCTCCGGGAGCCTACGAGCAGTACTTC. It translates to CASSVAPGAYEQYF. The genes are TRBV9 and TRBJ2-7, with D tentatively TRBD2 (6 bases). Germline CDR1 and CDR2: SGDLS and YYNGEE. The CDR3 has 14 residues. V was cut by 0 bases and J by 2 bases, with 9 bases left in between.

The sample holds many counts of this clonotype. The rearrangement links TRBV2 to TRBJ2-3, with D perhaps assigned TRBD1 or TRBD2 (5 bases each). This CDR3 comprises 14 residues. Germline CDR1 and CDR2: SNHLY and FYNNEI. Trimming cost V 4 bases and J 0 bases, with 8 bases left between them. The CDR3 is CASSVGDSTDTQYF. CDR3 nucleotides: TGTGCCAGCAGTGTAGGGGACAGCACAGATACGCAGTATTTT.

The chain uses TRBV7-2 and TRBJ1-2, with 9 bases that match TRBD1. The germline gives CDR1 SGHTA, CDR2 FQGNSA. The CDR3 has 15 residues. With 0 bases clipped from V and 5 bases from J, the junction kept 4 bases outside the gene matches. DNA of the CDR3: TGTGCCAGCAGCTTAGCGACAGGGGGTGGATATGGCTACACCTTC. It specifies CASSLATGGGYGYTF.

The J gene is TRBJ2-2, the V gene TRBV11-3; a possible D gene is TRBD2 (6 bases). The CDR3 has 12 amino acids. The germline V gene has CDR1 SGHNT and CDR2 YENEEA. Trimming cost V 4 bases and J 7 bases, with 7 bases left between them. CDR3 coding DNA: TGTGCCAGCAGCTCCGGGGGCGGGGAGCTGTTTTTT. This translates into CASSSGGGELFF. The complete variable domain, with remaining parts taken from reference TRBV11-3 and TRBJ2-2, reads EAGVVQSPRYKIIEKKQPVAFWCNPISGHNTLYWYLQNLGQGPELLIRYENEEAVDDSQLPKDRFSAERLKGVDSTLKIQPAELGDSAVYLCASSSGGGELFFGEGSRLTVL.